The source of this T cell receptor (beta chain) is a study of STAT3 mutations in large granular lymphocyte leukemia. Each sample's TCRbeta library yielded on average about 40,773 productive templates. Produced via immunoSEQ multiplex PCR; TCRdb's table is partial and in-frame only. Among 35,000 to 50,000 clones listed, 80% to 85% were seen once. V was pared by 3 bases and J by 3 bases, with 12 bases of the junction left unmatched. Germline CDR1 MGHRA, CDR2 YSYEKL. CDR3 length: 17 amino acids. A word on this clone: Its antigen remains unidentified.

Study observations and caveats: No sample exists from the first appearance of each clone. Every T-cell large granular lymphocyte leukemia patient had at least one immunodominant TCR beta clonotype.

The receptor's source is a human donor with T large granular lymphocyte leukemia. Some clones in this sample may be carry-over from other donors' samples. The V gene is TRBV4-1, the J gene TRBJ2-5; TRBD2 agrees at 8 bases. The specimen was PBMCs. The CDR3 sequence is CASSQGSRGGVEETQYF. DNA of the CDR3: TGCGCCAGCAGCCAGGGGTCTCGGGGGGGGGTTGAAGAGACCCAGTACTTC.